The 25 T cell receptor beta chains reported below all come from one sample, sequenced in a study of control samples from healthy donors and cancer patients. Assay: immunoSEQ multiplex PCR; the TCRdb copy retains only in-frame clones and omits some. Of 150,000 to 200,000 clones in the sample, about 90% were seen once. Source material: blood. The receptors originated from a woman aged 25 to 39 in good health.

The chain joins TRBV7-2 to TRBJ1-4; possibly TRBD1 for D (6 bases). Germline values: CDR1 SGHTA, CDR2 FQGNSA. V lost 2 bases, J lost 7 bases, and 17 bases lay in between. The CDR3 covers 16 residues. CDR3 sequence reads: CASSLIEGVGSEKLFF. CDR3 nucleotides: TGTGCCAGCAGCTTAATCGAGGGGGTGGGGAGTGAAAAACTGTTTTTT.

The chain employs TRBV29-1 and TRBJ2-1; D is uncertain. The CDR3 is 15 residues long. Trimming left V 3 bases short and J 7 bases short, with 19 bases between. Germline V CDR1 and CDR2: SQVTM, ANQGSEA. The CDR3 is CSVDGRPLSRNEQFF. The DNA for the CDR3 is TGCAGCGTTGATGGCCGCCCCCTCAGCAGGAATGAGCAGTTCTTC.

The chain combines TRBV5-6 with TRBJ1-2; 7 nucleotides agree with TRBD1. The J segment lost 4 bases and the V segment lost 1 base, leaving 1 base of the junction unmatched. The CDR3 spans 13 residues. Germline CDR1 is SGHDT and CDR2 is YYEEEE. The CDR3 bases are TGTGCCAGCAGCTTGCGGGACAGCTATGGCTACACCTTC. Protein sequence: CASSLRDSYGYTF.

The V call is TRBV11-2, the J call TRBJ2-1; 7 bases are a match to TRBD2. The germline V gene has CDR1 SGHAT and CDR2 FQNNGV. The ends lost 0 bases at V and 9 bases at J; junction bases unmatched: 8. There are 15 residues in the CDR3. CDR3 coding DNA: TGTGCCAGCAGCTTAGACGGCGGGAGCGAGGGTGAGCAGTTCTTC. Protein: CASSLDGGSEGEQFF.

The V gene is TRBV6-2 or TRBV6-3, the J gene TRBJ2-5, with 10 bases matching TRBD2. After removal of 0 bases from V and 5 bases from J, the junction contained 15 bases not matched to a gene. This CDR3 has 19 residues. Germline lookup yields CDR1 MNHEY and CDR2 SVGEGT. CDR3 nucleotide sequence: TGTGCCAGCAGTTACTCGACCGACCAGCGGGAGGGCCCTCAGGAGACCCAGTACTTC. This codes for CASSYSTDQREGPQETQYF.

Here the CDR3 DNA reads TGTGCCAGTAGTATTAGGGGGAGCCAAGAGACCCAGTACTTC. It yields the protein CASSIRGSQETQYF. The rearrangement links TRBV19 to TRBJ2-5, with D perhaps TRBD1 (6 bases). V lost 3 bases and J lost 1, with 9 bases in between. The CDR3 runs 14 residues. Germline V lookup: CDR1 LNHDA, CDR2 SQIVND (reference sequence).

This chain connects TRBV2 to TRBJ2-1, with TRBD2 identical over 11 bases. This CDR3 spans 16 amino acids. Trimming took 6 bases from V and 8 from J; bases not matched to a gene: 12. The germline CDR1 and CDR2 sequences are SNHLY and FYNNEI. The CDR3 nucleotides are TGTGCCAGCAGCGCGAATAGCGGGAGGGCCAGGGATGAGCAGTTCTTC. This gives the protein CASSANSGRARDEQFF.

The rearrangement links TRBV7-8 to TRBJ1-1, with D perhaps TRBD1 (5 bases). V lost 0 bases and J 3 bases, leaving 11 bases between the germline ends. The CDR3 loop spans 15 amino acids. Germline CDR1 and CDR2: SGHVS and FQNEAQ. CDR3 sequence reads: CASSLAGEGDTEAFF. The CDR3 bases are TGTGCCAGCAGCTTAGCGGGGGAGGGTGACACTGAAGCTTTCTTT.

The rearrangement joins TRBV20-1 to TRBJ2-1; D not certain. The CDR3 covers 14 residues. The V gene's germline CDR1 is DFQATT and CDR2 SNEGSKA (reference sequence). The V and J ends lost 3 bases and 4 bases respectively, with 13 bases between them. The CDR3 loop reads CSASDHRLYNEQFF. The CDR3 region has the DNA TGCAGTGCTAGTGACCACCGACTGTACAATGAGCAGTTCTTC.

The CDR3 DNA follows: TGTGCCAGCAGCCCGGGTGGGGCGGGAGTATCCGGGGAGCTGTTTTTT. Protein sequence: CASSPGGAGVSGELFF. The chain has TRBV3-1 (or the pseudogene TRBV3-2) and TRBJ2-2; 7 bases match TRBD2. CDR1 LGHDT and CDR2 YNNKEL come from the germline V gene (reference sequence). CDR3 length: 16 residues. V trimming: 4 bases; J trimming: 6 bases; junction bases outside the gene matches: 11.

The DNA for the CDR3 is TGTGCCAGCAGCCAAGCCTTCGGTAAGTCGGAGGACTACAATGAGCAGTTCTTC. This codes for CASSQAFGKSEDYNEQFF. The chain is built from TRBV3-1 (or the pseudogene TRBV3-2) and TRBJ2-1, with a tentative D call TRBD2 (5 bases). The germline V and J ends were trimmed by 1 base and 3 bases, with 19 bases remaining between them. Per germline, CDR1 LGHDT and CDR2 YNNKEL (reference sequence). The CDR3 runs 18 residues.

CDR3 nucleotide sequence: TGTGCCAGCAGTTTTCGGGAGAACTATGGCTACACCTTC. Protein sequence: CASSFRENYGYTF. The J gene is TRBJ1-2, the V gene TRBV27, with unresolved D. In germline, CDR1 is MNHEY, CDR2 SMNVEV (reference sequence). This CDR3 is 13 amino acids long. Trimming removed 3 bases at V and 2 bases at J, with 7 bases between.

V is TRBV7-9 and J is TRBJ2-2; either TRBD1 or TRBD2 may supply D (5 bases each). V was clipped by 6 bases and J by 2 bases, with 16 bases between them. CDR1 is SEHNR, CDR2 FQNEAQ, per germline (reference sequence). The CDR3 loop spans 16 amino acids. DNA for the CDR3: TGTGCCAGCAGTTCACGAGGCAGGGACAACACCGGGGAGCTGTTTTTT. Translation: CASSSRGRDNTGELFF.

This clone appeared once. This rearrangement joins TRBV3-1 (or the pseudogene TRBV3-2) to TRBJ2-2; TRBD1 aligns across 9 bases. The germline V gene encodes CDR1 LGHDT and CDR2 YNNKEL (reference sequence). V was pared by 4 bases and J by 1 base, with 4 bases of the junction left unmatched. The CDR3 runs 16 residues. For the CDR3, the DNA is TGTGCCAGCAGCCCCCGGGACAGGGTGAACACCGGGGAGCTGTTTTTT. Translated, it gives CASSPRDRVNTGELFF.

In DNA, the CDR3 is TGTGCCAGCAGTTTATTTATATCCAGACAGGGAGGGTACAATCAGCCCCAGCATTTT. Its translation is CASSLFISRQGGYNQPQHF. The chain carries TRBV28 and TRBJ1-5; 7 bases fit TRBD1. V was pared by 1 base and J by 3 bases, with 15 bases of the junction left unmatched. The CDR3 has 19 amino acids. Per the germline V gene, CDR1 is MDHEN and CDR2 is SYDVKM. Complete variable domain (other parts from reference TRBV28 and TRBJ1-5): DVKVTQSSRYLVKRTGEKVFLECVQDMDHENMFWYRQDPGLGLRLIYFSYDVKMKEKGDIPEGYSVSREKKERFSLILESASTNQTSMYLCASSLFISRQGGYNQPQHFGDGTRLSIL.

The chain carries TRBV28 and TRBJ2-3, with TRBD2 matching 13 bases. CDR1 MDHEN and CDR2 SYDVKM come from the germline V gene. Trimming at V came to 1 base and at J to 2 bases, leaving 6 bases not matched to a gene. The CDR3 is made up of 18 amino acids. This chain's CDR3 is CASSLLGTSGTFTDTQYF. CDR3 DNA: TGTGCCAGCAGTTTATTGGGGACTAGCGGGACTTTCACAGATACGCAGTATTTT.

V gene TRBV7-9 combines with J gene TRBJ2-7; a weak D match, TRBD1 (6 bases). The CDR3 covers 14 residues. Per the germline V gene, CDR1 is SEHNR and CDR2 is FQNEAQ (reference sequence). V gave up 6 bases and J gave up 5 bases, with 17 bases separating them. The CDR3 spells CASSQGWEMDEQYF. Here the CDR3 DNA reads TGTGCCAGCAGTCAGGGGTGGGAGATGGACGAGCAGTACTTC.

The chain couples TRBV28 to TRBJ1-5; D might be TRBD1 (5 bases). Germline CDR1 and CDR2: MDHEN and SYDVKM. Trimming cost V 5 bases and J 2 bases, with 13 bases left between them. CDR3 size: 15 residues. CDR3 amino acids: CASSRGTAGNQPQHF. CDR3 DNA sequence: TGTGCCAGCAGTCGAGGGACGGCAGGCAATCAGCCCCAGCATTTT.

This chain connects TRBV27 to TRBJ2-7; D is uncertain. The V end was cut by 2 bases, the J end by 4 bases, with 3 bases between. Germline V gene lookup returns CDR1 MNHEY and CDR2 SMNVEV (reference sequence). The CDR3 covers 11 residues. CDR3 region: CASSLGYEQYF. The CDR3 nucleotides read TGTGCCAGCAGTTTAGGGTACGAGCAGTACTTC.

This chain uses TRBV7-3 with TRBJ2-1; 13 positions match TRBD2. CDR1 and CDR2 from the germline V gene are SGHTA and FQGTGA. This CDR3 is 15 amino acids long. The trim removed 5 bases at V and 8 bases at J, leaving 6 bases unmatched. CDR3 region: CASSRGLAGKDEQFF. The CDR3 nucleotides are TGTGCCAGCAGCCGGGGACTAGCGGGGAAGGATGAGCAGTTCTTC. Full variable domain (missing parts from reference TRBV7-3 and TRBJ2-1): GAGVSQTPSNKVTEKGKYVELRCDPISGHTALYWYRQSLGQGPEFLIYFQGTGAADDSGLPNDRFFAVRPEGSVSTLKIQRTERGDSAVYLCASSRGLAGKDEQFFGPGTRLTVL.

The rearrangement joins TRBV27 to TRBJ2-3, with 10 bases fitting TRBD2. Germline assignment: CDR1 MNHEY and CDR2 SMNVEV (reference sequence). There are 16 residues in the CDR3. The junction had 6 bases not matched to a gene; V was cut back by 4 bases and J by 2 bases. The CDR3 spells CASSSLAGVITDTQYF. The CDR3, as DNA: TGTGCCAGCAGTTCCCTAGCGGGAGTAATCACAGATACGCAGTATTTT.

V gene TRBV5-6 combines with J gene TRBJ2-3, with 10 bases aligning to TRBD1. The V segment lost 4 bases and the J segment 2 bases; nucleotides outside the gene matches: 7. This CDR3 has 16 residues. Looked up from germline, CDR1 is SGHDT and CDR2 is YYEEEE. CDR3 in DNA: TGTGCCAGCAGCCAAACCGGGACAGGGGACACAGATACGCAGTATTTT. Encoded protein: CASSQTGTGDTDTQYF.

The chain recombines TRBV7-2 with TRBJ1-2, with a possible D match to TRBD1 (6 bases). Trimming removed 3 bases from V and 5 bases from J, with 10 bases in between. The CDR3 loop spans 13 amino acids. Germline values: CDR1 SGHTA, CDR2 FQGNSA. DNA of the CDR3: TGTGCCAGCAGCTTCGGGGGCTGGTATGGCTACACCTTC. This sequence encodes CASSFGGWYGYTF.

The CDR3 protein is CASSSSGAQNEQFF. The CDR3 DNA follows: TGCGCCAGCAGCTCCAGCGGGGCCCAGAATGAGCAGTTCTTC. The gene calls are TRBV5-1 and TRBJ2-1, with 7 nucleotides matching TRBD2. The germline V gene has CDR1 SGHRS and CDR2 YFSETQ. J gave up 7 bases and V 3 bases, and 7 bases lay outside the gene matches. The CDR3 is made up of 14 amino acids.

The chain joins TRBV6-5 to TRBJ2-4; 9 nucleotides match TRBD1. J lost 6 bases, V lost 2 bases, and 8 bases had no gene match. Germline assignment: CDR1 MNHEY and CDR2 SVGAGI. There are 16 residues in the CDR3. The chain's CDR3 is CASSYRQGGFGNIQYF. CDR3 nucleotides: TGTGCCAGCAGTTACAGACAGGGGGGTTTCGGAAACATTCAGTACTTC.